The rows below give T cell receptor beta chains drawn from one sample of a study of Ad26.COV2.S vaccination and SARS-CoV-2 variants. Generated by immunoSEQ multiplex PCR, the TCRdb table keeps only in-frame clones and is missing some. The sample includes 360,000 or so clones, around 89% of them seen just once. Sequenced here: peripheral blood, sampled in a trial of Ad26.COV2.S vaccine versus placebo. Every receptor here comes from a person between 18 and 65 years old who received the Ad26.COV2.S COVID-19 vaccine or a placebo. Both conserved end residues are part of each CDR3. D genes are given only for firm matches. Clone size, where shown, is once, few, many, or a class for clones that have expanded.

clone size	D gene	J gene	V gene	CDR3 DNA	CDR3 protein
NA	NA	TRBJ2-7	TRBV11-1	TGTGCCAGCAGCTTCCCCGGCGTTTACGAGCAGTACTTC	CASSFPGVYEQYF
NA	NA	TRBJ2-5	TRBV7-2	TGTGCCAGCAGCACAGGGACTCTGATCGAAGAGACCCAGTACTTC	CASSTGTLIEETQYF
NA	NA	TRBJ2-5	TRBV18	TGTGCCAGCTCACCTGTCCAAGAGACCCAGTACTTC	CASSPVQETQYF
NA	NA	TRBJ2-3	TRBV18	TGTGCCAGCTCACCATCGAGCGCAGATACGCAGTATTTT	CASSPSSADTQYF
NA	NA	TRBJ1-1	TRBV24-1	TGTGCCACCAGTGACCCCCGACGTGAGGGTGGGAATGAAGCTTTCTTT	CATSDPRREGGNEAFF
NA	TRBD2	TRBJ2-3	TRBV28	TGTGCCACTTCGGGGAGGGCAGATACGCAGTATTTT	CATSGRADTQYF
NA	NA	TRBJ2-7	TRBV10-3	TGTGCCATCAGTGAGTCAATGGCGGGGACCTACGAGCAGTACTTC	CAISESMAGTYEQYF
NA	NA	TRBJ2-1	TRBV4-3	TGCGCCAGCAGCCAAGTGCCCTTTACTGGCGATGAGCAGTTCTTC	CASSQVPFTGDEQFF
once	TRBD1	TRBJ1-2	TRBV5-4	TGTGCCAGCAGCACTTCACGGGACAGGGGTGGCTATGGCTACACCTTC	CASSTSRDRGGYGYTF
NA	NA	TRBJ1-2	TRBV25-1	TGTGCCAGCAGTGTCGGGGGTGGCTACACCTTC	CASSVGGGYTF
once	TRBD2	TRBJ2-1	TRBV19	TGTGCCAGTAGTATAAGCGGGGCCCTCAATGAGCAGTTCTTC	CASSISGALNEQFF
NA	NA	TRBJ1-2	TRBV9	TGTGCCAGCAGCGCCCACTCGGGCCAAATATCGCGGGGCTACACCTTC	CASSAHSGQISRGYTF
NA	TRBD2	TRBJ2-5	TRBV5-1	TGCGCCAGCAGCTTGGGGCTGGCGGGAGTGGGCCAAGAGACCCAGTACTTC	CASSLGLAGVGQETQYF
many	NA	TRBJ1-2	TRBV2	TGTGCCAGCAGTGATCAGGCTACCTATGGCTACACCTTC	CASSDQATYGYTF
few	NA	TRBJ2-7	TRBV30	TGTGCCTGGAGTTCTCGGGAGTTCTACGAGCAGTACTTC	CAWSSREFYEQYF
NA	NA	TRBJ2-1	TRBV28	TGTGCCAGCAGCGACGGTTATGGTGAGCAGTTCTTC	CASSDGYGEQFF
NA	TRBD1	TRBJ2-7	TRBV6-5	TGTGCCAGCAGTTACAGGGACAGCGTTTACGAGCAGTACTTC	CASSYRDSVYEQYF
NA	NA	TRBJ1-2	TRBV6-5	TGTGCCAGTGGGGTCGGGCCCGCTAACTATGGCTACACCTTC	CASGVGPANYGYTF
NA	NA	TRBJ1-1	TRBV5-1	TGCGCCAGCAGCTTGGGGGCCGCCAATAAAGCTTTCTTT	CASSLGAANKAFF
NA	NA	TRBJ1-5	TRBV5-4	TGTGCCAGCAGCTTGGCTTCAGGTGGGCCCCAGCATTTT	CASSLASGGPQHF
NA	TRBD2	TRBJ2-7	TRBV19	TGTGCCAGTAGCTCTAGCGGGAGGGTTGGCGAGCAGTACTTC	CASSSSGRVGEQYF
once	NA	TRBJ2-7	TRBV14	TGTGCCAGCAGCCAGGGGGGCCGCACCGAGCAGTACTTC	CASSQGGRTEQYF
NA	NA	TRBJ2-1	TRBV15	TGTGCCACCAGCAAGGGGGACACATACAATGAGCAGTTCTTC	CATSKGDTYNEQFF
NA	TRBD2	TRBJ2-1	TRBV2	TGTGCCAGCAGGGGCACTAGCGGGAGGGCAGGGGATCGGTTCTTC	CASRGTSGRAGDRFF
NA	NA	TRBJ2-1	TRBV29-1	TGCAGCGTTGATCCGGGAGCCTCGAATGAGCAGTTCTTC	CSVDPGASNEQFF
NA	TRBD2	TRBJ2-1	TRBV5-4	TGTGCCAGCAGCCTTTTAGCGGGAGGGACGAGGGAGCAGTTCTTC	CASSLLAGGTREQFF
NA	TRBD1	TRBJ2-5	TRBV18	TGTGCCAGCTCACCCGGGACAGGGACACAAGAGACCCAGTACTTC	CASSPGTGTQETQYF
NA	NA	TRBJ1-1	TRBV2	TGTGCCAGCAGCGTTACAATGAACACTGAAGCTTTCTTT	CASSVTMNTEAFF
NA	NA	TRBJ2-1	TRBV28	TGTGCCAGCAGTTCGCAGTTCGAGCAGTTCTTC	CASSSQFEQFF
NA	NA	TRBJ2-5	TRBV7-5	TGTGCCAGAAGCTTAGCTGGCCCTCAAGAGACCCAGTACTTC	CARSLAGPQETQYF
NA	NA	TRBJ1-4	TRBV28	TGTGCCAGCAGTTTACGGACAACAACTAATGAAAAACTGTTTTTT	CASSLRTTTNEKLFF
NA	TRBD1	TRBJ1-1	TRBV7-6	TGTGCCAGCAGCTTGGGACAGGGGGCTTGGGCTGAAGCTTTCTTT	CASSLGQGAWAEAFF
NA	NA	TRBJ2-1	TRBV3-1/TRBV3-2	TGTGCCAGCAGCCAAGCCTCGTCTACCTACAATGAGCAGTTCTTC	CASSQASSTYNEQFF
NA	TRBD1	TRBJ1-4	TRBV3-1/TRBV3-2	TGTGCCAGCAGCCAAGAAGGGGCAGGGGGCCCCGACGGAGAAAAACTGTTTTTT	CASSQEGAGGPDGEKLFF
NA	NA	TRBJ1-1	TRBV28	TGTGCCAGCAGTTTAGGCGCCGGATTCACTGAAGCTTTCTTT	CASSLGAGFTEAFF
once	NA	TRBJ2-4	TRBV10-3	TGTGCCATCAGTGAAGGAACACTTAAAAACATTCAGTACTTC	CAISEGTLKNIQYF
NA	NA	TRBJ2-3	TRBV6-4	TGTGCAACCAGGGGAAGCTCTACAGATACGCAGTATTTT	CATRGSSTDTQYF
once	NA	TRBJ2-3	TRBV15	TGTGCCACCAGTCGATCAGTTCGGGATACGCAGTATTTT	CATSRSVRDTQYF
NA	NA	TRBJ2-5	TRBV28	TGTGCCAGCAGTCTACTAGCTGGGGAGACCCAGTACTTC	CASSLLAGETQYF
NA	NA	TRBJ2-7	TRBV6-5	TGTGCCAGCAGTTATACTAGTACCGCCTACGAGCAGTACTTC	CASSYTSTAYEQYF
NA	TRBD1	TRBJ2-6	TRBV24-1	TGTGCCACCAGTCAGCGACAGGGGGTATTTGGGGCCAACGTCCTGACTTTC	CATSQRQGVFGANVLTF
NA	NA	TRBJ2-2	TRBV11-3	TGTGCCAGCAGTCCAAAAAACTTCTGGGGGAACGGGGAGCTGTTTTTT	CASSPKNFWGNGELFF
NA	TRBD2	TRBJ2-3	TRBV14	TGTGCCAGCAGCCAACCGAGCGGGAGGACAGATACGCAGTATTTT	CASSQPSGRTDTQYF
NA	TRBD2	TRBJ2-5	TRBV7-9	TGTGCCAGCAGCTCATCCCGGACTAGCGACCAAGAGACCCAGTACTTC	CASSSSRTSDQETQYF
NA	TRBD1	TRBJ1-2	TRBV6-6	TGTGCCAGCAGCGACGGGACAGGGGGTGGCTACACCTTC	CASSDGTGGGYTF
NA	NA	TRBJ2-7	TRBV6-5	TGTGCCAGCAGTCGCGAGGGGAGCGCCTACGAGCAGTACTTC	CASSREGSAYEQYF
NA	NA	TRBJ2-1	TRBV15	TGTGCCACCAGCAGAGATCTGGCTACCGGCTACAATGAGCAGTTCTTC	CATSRDLATGYNEQFF
NA	NA	TRBJ1-2	TRBV5-4	TGTGCCAGCAGCACCGACAGGCAGAATGGCTACACCTTC	CASSTDRQNGYTF
NA	NA	TRBJ1-6	TRBV30	TGTGCTGGGGAAAGGAGTGGTTCACCCCTCCACTTT	CAGERSGSPLHF
NA	NA	TRBJ2-5	TRBV5-6	TGTGCCAGCAGCTTGTATTCATCCAGGGCAGAGACCCAGTACTTC	CASSLYSSRAETQYF
NA	NA	TRBJ2-3	TRBV29-1	TGCAGCGTCAGAGGGAGCACAGATACGCAGTATTTT	CSVRGSTDTQYF
NA	NA	TRBJ2-7	TRBV4-3	TGCGCCAGGTGGTCCGTACTCTACGAGCAGTACTTC	CARWSVLYEQYF